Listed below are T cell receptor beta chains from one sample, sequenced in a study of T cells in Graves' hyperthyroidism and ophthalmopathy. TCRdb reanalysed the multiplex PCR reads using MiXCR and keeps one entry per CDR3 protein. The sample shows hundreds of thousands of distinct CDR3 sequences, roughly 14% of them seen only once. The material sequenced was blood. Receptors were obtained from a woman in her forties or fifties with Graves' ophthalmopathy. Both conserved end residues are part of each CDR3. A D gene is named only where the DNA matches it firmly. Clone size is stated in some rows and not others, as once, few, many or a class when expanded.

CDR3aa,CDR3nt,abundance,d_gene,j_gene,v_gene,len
CASSPTSGRDGGELFF,TGTGCCAGCAGTCCTACTAGCGGGAGAGATGGCGGGGAGCTGTTTTTT,few,TRBD2,TRBJ2-2,TRBV28,16
CASSPSRGSYNEQFF,TGTGCCAGCAGCCCCAGTAGGGGATCCTACAATGAGCAGTTCTTC,many,NA,TRBJ2-1,TRBV6-2/TRBV6-3,15
CASNRQGRETQYF,TGTGCCAGCAACCGACAGGGGCGGGAGACCCAGTACTTC,many,TRBD1,TRBJ2-5,TRBV12-3/TRBV12-4,13
CASSQPNNGTSDEQYF,TGTGCCAGCAGCCAACCTAATAACGGGACTAGCGACGAGCAGTACTTC,many,NA,TRBJ2-7,TRBV3-2,16
CASSFTPLGLGTRGETQYF,TGTGCCAGCAGCTTCACGCCCTTGGGCCTTGGCACAAGGGGAGAGACCCAGTACTTC,NA,NA,TRBJ2-5,TRBV7-9,19
CASRPPTSGRLYSYEQYF,TGTGCCAGCAGGCCCCCAACTAGCGGGAGATTGTATTCCTACGAGCAGTACTTC,NA,TRBD2,TRBJ2-7,TRBV6-1,18
CASALTGSTEAFF,TGTGCCAGTGCACTGACAGGGAGCACTGAAGCTTTCTTT,NA,TRBD1,TRBJ1-1,TRBV19,13
CASSYPPGLKQFF,TGTGCCAGCAGTTACCCTCCGGGACTAAAGCAGTTCTTC,many,TRBD2,TRBJ2-1,TRBV6-5,13
CASSKYREETQYF,TGTGCCAGCAGCAAATACAGGGAAGAGACCCAGTACTTC,NA,NA,TRBJ2-5,TRBV7-3,13
CASRKDRGEYTEAFF,TGTGCCAGCAGGAAGGACAGGGGAGAATACACTGAAGCTTTCTTT,NA,TRBD1,TRBJ1-1,TRBV12-3/TRBV12-4,15
CASAEPTVGNTIYF,TGTGCCAGCGCAGAACCGACAGTCGGAAACACCATATATTTT,many,NA,TRBJ1-3,TRBV28,14
CATSDDLSSYNEQFF,TGTGCCACCAGTGACGATTTGAGCTCCTACAATGAGCAGTTCTTC,many,NA,TRBJ2-1,TRBV24-1,15
CAALDGNTEAFF,TGTGCCGCGCTGGACGGGAACACTGAAGCTTTCTTT,many,NA,TRBJ1-1,TRBV10-3,12
CASSRGTSGAYEQYF,TGTGCCAGCAGCCGGGGGACTAGCGGAGCCTACGAGCAGTACTTC,few,TRBD2,TRBJ2-7,TRBV7-9,15
CASSAEGSPILSTEAFF,TGTGCCAGCAGTGCTGAGGGATCGCCGATTTTGAGCACTGAAGCTTTCTTT,many,NA,TRBJ1-1,TRBV28,17
CASLGRRWEQYF,TGTGCCAGCTTAGGCCGGAGATGGGAGCAGTACTTC,NA,NA,TRBJ2-7,TRBV2,12
CASSYLGQTTDTQYF,TGTGCCAGCAGTTATCTGGGACAAACCACAGATACGCAGTATTTT,few,NA,TRBJ2-3,TRBV6-2/TRBV6-3,15
CASSLEGGRNEQFF,TGTGCCAGCAGCTTAGAAGGGGGACGCAATGAGCAGTTCTTC,many,NA,TRBJ2-1,TRBV11-3,14
CAMSRITNTGELFF,TGTGCCATGTCCCGCATCACGAACACCGGGGAGCTGTTTTTT,many,NA,TRBJ2-2,TRBV10-3,14
CASSPGDSSNEQFF,TGTGCCAGTAGTCCTGGAGATTCCAGCAATGAGCAGTTCTTC,NA,NA,TRBJ2-1,TRBV19,14
CASSPRASGEQYF,TGTGCCAGCAGCCCTCGGGCTTCGGGGGAGCAGTACTTC,many,NA,TRBJ2-7,TRBV7-2,13
CATSERGRNAFF,TGTGCCACCAGTGAGCGGGGGAGGAATGCTTTCTTT,many,NA,TRBJ1-1,TRBV24-1,12
CASSLDYGEQYF,TGTGCCAGCAGCTTAGACTACGGCGAGCAGTACTTC,many,NA,TRBJ2-7,TRBV7-9,12
CASSQGNLGKAFF,TGTGCCAGCAGCCAAGGGAACCTGGGGAAAGCTTTCTTT,many,NA,TRBJ1-1,TRBV3-1,13